Below, 14 T cell receptor beta chains from the same sample are listed, as sequenced in a study of shared clonotypes between healthy human individuals. The assay was immunoSEQ multiplex PCR, and TCRdb's table has in-frame clones only and misses some. The profile shows under 1,100,000 clones, under 80% of them singletons. Sequenced sample: memory CD4+ T cells sorted from blood. The subset was: CD45RA-negative fraction. The receptors shown here come from a man aged 18 to 30 in good health.

This chain uses TRBV28 with TRBJ2-2, with TRBD1 matching over 7 bases. Germline V gives CDR1 MDHEN, CDR2 SYDVKM. The ends lost 6 bases at V and 2 bases at J; junction bases unmatched: 9. This CDR3 spans 16 amino acids. For the CDR3, the DNA is TGTGCCAGCAGCCCAGGCCGGGACAGAAACACCGGGGAGCTGTTTTTT. The encoded protein is CASSPGRDRNTGELFF.

The J gene is TRBJ1-1, the V gene TRBV2; D ambiguous. Germline V gives CDR1 SNHLY, CDR2 FYNNEI. Trimming took 1 base from V and 2 from J, leaving 5 bases between them. This CDR3 has 13 residues. The DNA of the CDR3 is TGTGCCAGCAGTGAAGAACTTAACACTGAAGCTTTCTTT. The encoded protein is CASSEELNTEAFF.

Details on this clone: Germline and junction disagree at one end, which may indicate a read error. Other DNA sequences in this specimen translate into the identical CDR3. The chain uses TRBV7-7 and TRBJ2-5; 8 nucleotides line up with TRBD2. Germline CDR1 SSHAT, CDR2 FNYEAQ (reference sequence). The CDR3 totals 14 residues. This CDR3 reads CASSPGLAGETQYF. The CDR3 DNA reads as TGTGCTAGCAGCCCCGGACTAGCAGGAGAGACCCAGTACTTC.

This chain links TRBV9 with TRBJ2-3; D is perhaps TRBD1 or TRBD2 (5 bases each). The CDR3 totals 14 residues. The germline CDR1 and CDR2 sequences are SGDLS and YYNGEE. Trimming took 3 bases from V and 3 from J, leaving 11 bases between them. CDR3 protein: CASSAGTLTDTQYF. CDR3 DNA: TGTGCCAGCAGCGCGGGGACCCTAACAGATACGCAGTATTTT.

The chain combines TRBV18 with TRBJ2-3, with TRBD2 matching over 8 bases. In germline, CDR1 is KGHSH, CDR2 LQKENI. The V segment lost 0 bases and the J segment 10 bases; nucleotides outside the gene matches: 9. The CDR3 runs to 15 residues. CDR3 sequence: CASSPPSGTRYAQYF. The CDR3 DNA is TGTGCCAGCTCACCACCGTCGGGGACTAGGTACGCGCAGTATTTT.

This clone was recorded at least ten times. The chain employs TRBV18 and TRBJ1-2, with D possibly matching TRBD1 (5 bases). This CDR3 has 14 amino acids. Deletions cut 3 bases from V and 1 base from J, with 9 bases between. Germline assignment: CDR1 KGHSH and CDR2 LQKENI. The CDR3 DNA reads TGTGCCAGCTCACCGGACGGGGGTAACTATGGCTACACCTTC. It translates to CASSPDGGNYGYTF. Combining the CDR3 with reference TRBV18 and TRBJ1-2 gives the whole variable domain NAGVMQNPRHLVRRRGQEARLRCSPMKGHSHVYWYRQLPEEGLKFMVYLQKENIIDESGMPKERFSAEFPKEGPSILRIQQVVRGDSAAYFCASSPDGGNYGYTFGSGTRLTVV.

In regard to this clone: This CDR3 is also generated by other DNA sequences in the sample. The genes are TRBV18 and TRBJ2-2, with TRBD1 matching over 7 bases. CDR1 and CDR2 from the germline V gene are KGHSH and LQKENI. J lost 0 bases, V lost 3 bases, and 1 base had no gene match. The CDR3 sequence is 15 residues long. The CDR3 DNA is TGTGCCAGCTCACCGGGACAGACGAACACCGGGGAGCTGTTTTTT. Its translation is CASSPGQTNTGELFF. Filled out from reference TRBV18 and TRBJ2-2, the complete variable domain reads NAGVMQNPRHLVRRRGQEARLRCSPMKGHSHVYWYRQLPEEGLKFMVYLQKENIIDESGMPKERFSAEFPKEGPSILRIQQVVRGDSAAYFCASSPGQTNTGELFFGEGSRLTVL.

V and J are TRBV7-6 and TRBJ2-3; the D gene is possibly TRBD2 (5 bases). CDR3 size: 15 residues. Germline V gene lookup returns CDR1 SGHVS and CDR2 FNYEAQ. V was cut by 2 bases and J by 1 base, with 10 bases left in between. This chain's CDR3 is CASSLRAERTDTQYF. The CDR3 DNA is TGTGCCAGCAGCTTAAGAGCGGAACGCACAGATACGCAGTATTTT.

This rearrangement joins TRBV4-3 to TRBJ1-2, with 10 bases lining up with TRBD1. Trimming cost V 4 bases and J 8 bases; bases outside gene matches: 4. Germline V CDR1 and CDR2: LGHNA, YSLEER. The CDR3 contains 13 residues. CDR3 sequence: CASSRQGAPGYTF. The DNA of the CDR3 is TGCGCCAGCAGCCGACAGGGGGCGCCCGGCTACACCTTC.

This clone was detected a few times. V and J are TRBV5-1 and TRBJ1-1; 9 nucleotides match TRBD1. Germline CDR1 SGHRS, CDR2 YFSETQ. CDR3 size: 14 residues. The V gene end was trimmed by 5 bases and the J gene end by 4 bases; junction bases not matched to a gene: 6. Here the CDR3 DNA reads TGCGCCAGCAGAGCCACAGGGGGCAGCACTGAAGCTTTCTTT. This encodes CASRATGGSTEAFF.

This clone was found a few times. The gene calls are TRBV19 and TRBJ1-2; D not resolved. The V end lost 9 bases, the J end lost 6 bases, and 14 bases lay between the germline ends. Germline CDR1 reads LNHDA; CDR2 reads SQIVND (reference sequence). The CDR3 runs to 12 residues. The CDR3 protein is CASEAPWNGYTF. The CDR3 DNA is TGTGCCAGCGAGGCTCCGTGGAATGGCTACACCTTC.

CDR3 sequence reads: CASSLHQGAFYGYTF. The CDR3 DNA follows: TGTGCCAGCAGCTTACACCAGGGGGCTTTCTATGGCTACACCTTC. The chain has TRBV7-6 and TRBJ1-2; 8 bases are a match to TRBD1. Germline lookup yields CDR1 SGHVS and CDR2 FNYEAQ. The V and J ends lost 2 bases and 4 bases, in that order; junction bases with no gene match: 6. The CDR3 spans 15 residues.

This clone was found a few times. The rearrangement uses TRBV10-1 and TRBJ2-7; D gene ambiguous. V was pared by 3 bases and J by 6 bases, with 9 bases between. The CDR3 contains 12 residues. Per germline, CDR1 WNHNN and CDR2 SYGVQD (reference sequence). As DNA, the CDR3 is TGCGCCAGCAGTGAAAGGGCAGGCGAGCAGTACTTC. Protein product: CASSERAGEQYF.

CDR3 DNA sequence: TGTGCCAGCAGCTTAACTGGGTCCTACAATGAGCAGTTCTTC. It translates to CASSLTGSYNEQFF. V gene TRBV11-3 combines with J gene TRBJ2-1; no clear D gene. Germline lookup yields CDR1 SGHNT and CDR2 YENEEA. This CDR3 has 14 amino acids. V was clipped by 2 bases and J by 1 base, with 6 bases between them.